This T cell receptor (beta chain) was captured in a study of technical replicates of blood from several donors. This CDR3 is 13 amino acids long. Germline trimming cut 7 bases from V and 4 bases from J; bases unmatched to any gene: 7. Germline V CDR1 and CDR2: MNHEY, SVGAGI. Libraries were prepared by immunoSEQ multiplex PCR; TCRdb keeps only in-frame clonotypes and omits some of them. The sample shows around 50,000 clones, roughly 95% of them seen only once. The gene calls are TRBV6-5 and TRBJ2-7, with 7 positions matching TRBD2. This TCR came from a human donor in good health. Sequencing input: T cells isolated from PBMCs. In DNA, the CDR3 is TGTGCCAGCAAGGGTCCTAGCGGTTACGAGCAGTACTTC. As protein: CASKGPSGYEQYF.